This T cell receptor beta chain originates from a study of cytomegalovirus exposure and HLA in healthy donors. Study context: Approximately 190 million T cells yielded around 120 million unique TCR beta sequences in earlier analysis.

Findings and limits, study-wide: Common viral pathogens seemed, in a later analysis, to connect with several of the most significant clusters.

Trimming took off 0 bases at V and 4 bases at J, with 10 bases between the two ends. This CDR3 spans 14 amino acids. Per germline, CDR1 GTSNPN and CDR2 SVGIG (reference sequence). With respect to this clone: Its specificity is not known.

13 Jbeta primers and 60 Vbeta primers were used for the PCR. The assay was immunoSEQ multiplex PCR, and TCRdb's table has in-frame clones only and misses some. The data show roughly 100,000 clones, approximately 76% seen once. Sequencing was carried out using PBMCs. The J gene is TRBJ1-3, the V gene TRBV30, with a possible D match to TRBD1 (5 bases). The clonotype originates from a woman in her fifties or sixties in good health and CMV-seropositive. For the CDR3, the DNA is TGTGCCTGGAGTGTGGGGCTGGCAGGAAACACCATATATTTT. Amino acid sequence: CAWSVGLAGNTIYF.